The T cell receptor (beta chain) under discussion was sequenced for a study of tumor and adjacent non-tumor tissue in lung cancer. This clonotype was observed a handful of times. Its cognate antigen is unknown. The junction does not match germline at one end; this may be a read error. The library came from three nested PCR rounds adapted from ARM-PCR protocols. TCRdb fed the multiplex PCR reads into MiXCR, producing one record per CDR3 protein. Of 90,000 to 120,000 distinct CDR3 sequences detected, 50% to 70% appear once; the ten largest clones hold around a fifth. RNA was extracted from bulk tissue without any cell sorting. This non-tumor lung sample came from over 3 cm beyond the tumor edge. Between August and November 2014, newly diagnosed, chemotherapy-naive lung cancer patients underwent thoracic surgery in China. The study, taken as a whole, reports: Compared with tumor, normal lung showed significantly lower TCR diversity.

The CDR3 covers 15 residues. Germline values: CDR1 MNHEY, CDR2 SVGEGT. The rearrangement links TRBV6-2 or TRBV6-3 to TRBJ2-1, with 13 bases matching TRBD2. The TCR sequence derives from a young man with non-small cell lung cancer. Source material: distant non-tumor lung tissue. The CDR3 loop is CASLPGLAGYNERFF. The CDR3 nucleotides read TGTGCCAGCCTACCGGGACTAGCGGGGTATAATGAGCGGTTCTTC.